This entry lists 4 T cell receptor beta chains sequenced from one sample in a study of blood T cell repertoires in COVID-19 (TCRdb year 2020). The receptor library was made with the immunoSEQ multiplex PCR assay. TCRdb's version of the immuneACCESS table is confined to in-frame rearrangements and falls short of the full clone set. An unresolved V gene accounts for under half of the shortfall where checked; the remainder is of unknown origin. The sample contains around 140,000 clones, approximately 90% of them found a single time. The ten largest clones capture roughly 4% of the sample. The sample taken for sequencing was PBMCs or T cells enriched from blood (not recorded which). The receptor source for this set is a woman between 35 and 50 years old who had been exposed to COVID-19.

DNA of the CDR3: TGTGCCAGCAGCTTGGTTGCAGGCACTGCCCCGAAGCAGTTCTTC. This codes for CASSLVAGTAPKQFF. The rearrangement joins TRBV5-8 to TRBJ2-1; D not certain. Per germline, CDR1 SGHTS and CDR2 YDEGEE. Trimming shortened V by 0 bases and J by 11 bases, and 18 bases separated the two germline ends. The CDR3 covers 15 residues.

The rearrangement uses TRBV29-1 and TRBJ1-5, with D unclear. Deletions cut 5 bases from V and 1 base from J, with 9 bases between. Looked up from germline, CDR1 is SQVTM and CDR2 is ANQGSEA. The CDR3 is made up of 13 amino acids. The CDR3 nucleotides read TGCAGCGTTCGGGAGAGAAGCAATCAGCCCCAGCATTTT. It is translated as CSVRERSNQPQHF.

This chain uses TRBV21-1 with TRBJ2-5; TRBD2 is the table's D call, not checked against the DNA. TRBV21-1 is noted as a pseudogene. The CDR3 loop spans 21 amino acids. The CDR3 loop is CASSNAPNPRLAGTFQETQYF. In nucleotides, the CDR3 is TGTGCCAGCAGCAACGCCCCCAATCCGAGACTAGCGGGTACCTTCCAAGAGACCCAGTACTTC.

This clone was observed a single time. V gene TRBV5-5 combines with J gene TRBJ2-7; 7 nucleotides align to TRBD1. The CDR3 runs 13 residues. Trimming took 8 bases from V and 0 from J; bases not matched to a gene: 5. The V gene's germline CDR1 is SGHKS and CDR2 YYEKEE (reference sequence). CDR3 sequence: CASLRDSSYEQYF. Written as DNA, the CDR3 is TGTGCCAGTCTCCGGGACAGCTCCTACGAGCAGTACTTC.